A single sample gave rise to the 27 T cell receptor beta chains below, sequenced in a study of beta chain features in type 1 diabetes. Expressed TCRB transcripts got sequenced, as all isolated RNA was reverse transcribed. Sequencing was performed with immunoSEQ multiplex PCR; in TCRdb, only in-frame clones are kept and a portion is missing. Found here are 430,000 or so clones, roughly 11% of them singletons; the top ten hold 0.045% to 0.05%. The sequenced sample consisted of naive CD4+ T cells from blood. The receptors derive from a woman between 18 and 29 years old in good health.

This clone has a handful of counts. Here the CDR3 DNA reads TGTGCCAGCAGCTTAATAGGGGGCTACGAGCAGTACTTC. This codes for CASSLIGGYEQYF. The chain joins TRBV7-9 to TRBJ2-7; D may be TRBD1 (6 bases). Germline V CDR1 and CDR2: SEHNR, FQNEAQ (reference sequence). The CDR3 contains 13 residues. V lost 2 bases to trimming and J lost 3 bases, with 8 bases between them. Together with reference TRBV7-9 and TRBJ2-7, the CDR3 gives the full variable domain: DTGVSQNPRHKITKRGQNVTFRCDPISEHNRLYWYRQTLGQGPEFLTYFQNEAQLEKSRLLSDRFSAERPKGSFSTLEIQRTEQGDSAMYLCASSLIGGYEQYFGPGTRLTVT.

V usage is TRBV30 and J usage is TRBJ2-3; D is ambiguous. This CDR3 contains 14 residues. Trimming shortened V by 3 bases and J by 4 bases, and 14 bases separated the two germline ends. Germline V gene data show CDR1 as GTSNPN and CDR2 as SVGIG (reference sequence). CDR3: CAWSPANWADTQYF. The CDR3, as DNA: TGTGCCTGGAGCCCCGCCAACTGGGCAGATACGCAGTATTTT.

The rearrangement joins TRBV7-2 to TRBJ1-3; D may be TRBD1 (5 bases). Trimming cost V 5 bases and J 7 bases, with 18 bases left between them. The CDR3 sequence is 15 residues long. Per germline, CDR1 SGHTA and CDR2 FQGNSA. This chain's CDR3 is CASSPLVGARNTIYF. The CDR3 bases are TGTGCCAGCAGCCCATTGGTTGGGGCGAGGAACACCATATATTTT.

A few counts support this clone. At one end, the junction sequence differs from germline, possibly due to a read error. The chain joins TRBV27 to TRBJ1-2, with TRBD1 as a possible D gene (6 bases). Germline V CDR1 and CDR2: MNHEY, SMNVEV (reference sequence). This CDR3 is 13 amino acids long. CDR3 amino acids: CVSSLDRLNGYTF. In DNA form, the CDR3 reads TGTGTCAGCAGTTTAGACAGGTTGAATGGCTACACCTTC.

Of note for this clone: Other DNA sequences of this sample code for an identical CDR3. The chain uses TRBV5-4 and TRBJ2-1; D ambiguous. Germline values: CDR1 SGHNT, CDR2 YYREEE (reference sequence). CDR3 length equals 12 residues. Trimming left V 4 bases short and J 3 bases short, with 5 bases between. CDR3 amino acids: CASSPDYNEQFF. Here the CDR3 DNA reads TGTGCCAGCAGCCCTGACTACAATGAGCAGTTCTTC.

This clone was detected only a few times. This chain uses TRBV28 with TRBJ1-5; no clear D. Trimming removed 4 bases at V and 7 bases at J, with 11 bases between. This CDR3 spans 13 amino acids. Germline V gives CDR1 MDHEN, CDR2 SYDVKM. CDR3 protein: CASSSSRYQPQHF. As DNA, the CDR3 is TGTGCCAGCAGTTCGTCCCGATACCAGCCCCAGCATTTT. The variable domain in full, completed from reference TRBV28 and TRBJ1-5, reads DVKVTQSSRYLVKRTGEKVFLECVQDMDHENMFWYRQDPGLGLRLIYFSYDVKMKEKGDIPEGYSVSREKKERFSLILESASTNQTSMYLCASSSSRYQPQHFGDGTRLSIL.

This chain joins TRBV4-1 and TRBJ2-7; TRBD1 aligns across 9 bases. The V and J ends lost 6 bases and 7 bases, in that order; junction bases with no gene match: 7. The CDR3 totals 13 residues. CDR1 MGHRA and CDR2 YSYEKL come from the germline V gene. The CDR3 sequence is CASSRTGVGEQYV. Here the CDR3 DNA reads TGCGCCAGCAGTCGGACAGGGGTCGGGGAGCAGTACGTC.

This clone has a handful of counts. Its ends do not fully match the called genes, so a read error is possible. The chain employs TRBV7-2 and TRBJ2-3; 11 nucleotides agree with TRBD2. The CDR3 sequence is 14 residues long. Germline V CDR1 and CDR2: SGHTA, FQGNSA. This CDR3 is CGSGRARSTDTQYF. The CDR3 nucleotides read TGCGGTAGCGGGAGGGCAAGGAGCACAGATACGCAGTATTTT.

The rearrangement uses TRBV7-2 and TRBJ2-7, with TRBD1 identical over 7 bases. J lost 0 bases, V lost 6 bases, and 2 bases had no gene match. The length of the CDR3 is 13 residues. The germline gives CDR1 SGHTA, CDR2 FQGNSA. CDR3 DNA sequence: TGTGCCAGCAGACCAGGGGGCTCCTACGAGCAGTACTTC. This codes for CASRPGGSYEQYF.

This clone was recorded a few times. V is TRBV7-2 and J is TRBJ2-5; D uncertain. Trimming removed 8 bases at V and 2 bases at J, with 12 bases between. Germline-derived CDR1 and CDR2 are SGHTA and FQGNSA. CDR3 length: 13 residues. In DNA, the CDR3 is TGTGCCAGCCTACTCACCCTACAAGAGACCCAGTACTTC. Protein sequence: CASLLTLQETQYF.

This chain connects TRBV7-9 to TRBJ2-1; no firm D call. V was trimmed by 3 bases and J by 12 bases, leaving 15 bases between them. The CDR3 spans 13 residues. Looked up from germline, CDR1 is SEHNR and CDR2 is FQNEAQ (reference sequence). The chain's CDR3 is CASSFKTVTGQFF. In DNA, the CDR3 is TGTGCCAGCAGCTTCAAAACAGTAACCGGGCAGTTCTTC. Using reference TRBV7-9 and TRBJ2-1 for the parts outside the CDR3, the full variable domain is DTGVSQNPRHKITKRGQNVTFRCDPISEHNRLYWYRQTLGQGPEFLTYFQNEAQLEKSRLLSDRFSAERPKGSFSTLEIQRTEQGDSAMYLCASSFKTVTGQFFGPGTRLTVL.

V gene TRBV7-9 combines with J gene TRBJ2-5, with a tentative D call TRBD1 (7 bases). Trimming pared 3 bases from V and 5 bases from J, leaving 13 bases between. Germline CDR1 reads SEHNR; CDR2 reads FQNEAQ (reference sequence). This CDR3 comprises 14 residues. CDR3 DNA: TGTGCCAGCAGCTTGATCCAGGGGGGCGAGACCCAGTACTTC. Its protein is CASSLIQGGETQYF. The whole variable domain, remainder taken from reference TRBV7-9 and TRBJ2-5, is DTGVSQNPRHKITKRGQNVTFRCDPISEHNRLYWYRQTLGQGPEFLTYFQNEAQLEKSRLLSDRFSAERPKGSFSTLEIQRTEQGDSAMYLCASSLIQGGETQYFGPGTRLLVL.

In the case of this clone: Other nucleotide sequences in the sample specify the same CDR3. The CDR3 spells CASRPSGANVLTF. CDR3 DNA sequence: TGTGCCAGCAGACCGTCTGGGGCCAACGTCCTGACTTTC. The rearrangement uses TRBV27 and TRBJ2-6; D gene uncertain. This CDR3 spans 13 amino acids. Trimming took 6 bases from V and 1 from J, leaving 4 bases between them. Germline V gives CDR1 MNHEY, CDR2 SMNVEV (reference sequence).

This clone was found a few times. The genes are TRBV6-6 and TRBJ1-5; 12 nucleotides match TRBD1. Germline lookup yields CDR1 MNHNY and CDR2 SVGAGI (reference sequence). The V segment lost 5 bases and the J segment 1 base; nucleotides outside the gene matches: 0. The CDR3 length is 15 residues. The CDR3 loop reads CASSGTGGSNQPQHF. DNA of the CDR3: TGTGCCAGCAGTGGGACAGGGGGCAGCAATCAGCCCCAGCATTTT.

This clone came up a few times. The chain links TRBV7-8 to TRBJ2-7; no clear D. V was trimmed by 1 base and J by 0 bases, leaving 4 bases between them. This CDR3 contains 13 residues. CDR1 and CDR2 (germline): SGHVS, FQNEAQ. CDR3 sequence: CASSLVVSYEQYF. CDR3 nucleotides: TGTGCCAGCAGCTTAGTGGTCTCCTACGAGCAGTACTTC. Using reference TRBV7-8 and TRBJ2-7 for the parts outside the CDR3, the full variable domain is GAGVSQSPRYKVAKRGQDVALRCDPISGHVSLFWYQQALGQGPEFLTYFQNEAQLDKSGLPSDRFFAERPEGSVSTLKIQRTQQEDSAVYLCASSLVVSYEQYFGPGTRLTVT.

This sequence joins TRBV30 and TRBJ1-4; D gene unclear. This CDR3 is 15 amino acids long. The V and J ends lost 0 bases and 3 bases respectively, with 11 bases between them. The germline CDR1 and CDR2 sequences are GTSNPN and SVGIG (reference sequence). CDR3 in amino acids: CAWSVQWGSNEKLFF. For the CDR3, the DNA is TGTGCCTGGAGTGTACAGTGGGGATCTAATGAAAAACTGTTTTTT.

This clone came up a few times. The CDR3 bases are TGTGCCAGCAGTGAAGGTTTCGGACGGGAGAATGAAAAACTGTTTTTT. Amino acids: CASSEGFGRENEKLFF. V and J are TRBV25-1 and TRBJ1-4; D is unclear. CDR3 length: 16 amino acids. The ends were cut back, 2 bases at V and 5 bases at J, with 15 bases in the middle. Germline CDR1 is MGHDK and CDR2 is SYGVNS.

This clone was seen a handful of times. This rearrangement joins TRBV6-5 to TRBJ2-3; D uncertain. In germline, CDR1 is MNHEY, CDR2 SVGAGI. Trimming removed 0 bases at V and 7 bases at J, with 8 bases between. The CDR3 runs to 13 residues. The CDR3 protein is CASSYSQLYTQYF. Here the CDR3 DNA reads TGTGCCAGCAGTTACTCACAGTTGTATACGCAGTATTTT.

This clone came up a few times. The V and J genes are TRBV30 and TRBJ2-7; D remains unclear. Germline lookup yields CDR1 GTSNPN and CDR2 SVGIG (reference sequence). V was clipped by 0 bases and J by 5 bases, with 5 bases between them. The CDR3 extends over 11 amino acids. CDR3: CAWSVRDEQYF. For the CDR3, the DNA is TGTGCCTGGAGTGTAAGGGACGAGCAGTACTTC.

This rearrangement joins TRBV7-2 to TRBJ2-7; TRBD2 matches at 12 bases. Unmatched junction bases numbered 3, after V lost 1 base and J lost 5 bases. CDR3 length: 15 amino acids. CDR1 is SGHTA and CDR2 is FQGNSA in the germline V gene. CDR3 nucleotides: TGTGCCAGCAGCTTAGAACTAGCGGGAGGAAACGAGCAGTACTTC. Translation: CASSLELAGGNEQYF.

CDR3 nucleotides: TGTGCCATCAGCGAGGACACTACTGAAGCTTTCTTT. Protein sequence: CAISEDTTEAFF. The rearrangement joins TRBV10-3 to TRBJ1-1; D may be TRBD1 (5 bases). V lost 6 bases to trimming and J lost 5 bases, with 10 bases between them. Germline V gives CDR1 ENHRY, CDR2 SYGVKD. This CDR3 is built from 12 residues.

V is TRBV7-9 and J is TRBJ1-5; D is uncertain. Per germline, CDR1 SEHNR and CDR2 FQNEAQ (reference sequence). This CDR3 is 16 amino acids long. Deletions cut 1 base from V and 0 bases from J, with 10 bases between. The CDR3 sequence is CASSLGQPYSNQPQHF. The CDR3 nucleotides are TGTGCCAGCAGCTTAGGGCAGCCCTATAGCAATCAGCCCCAGCATTTT.

The chain carries TRBV7-6 and TRBJ1-6; 9 nucleotides align to TRBD1. Trimming took 5 bases from V and 6 from J; bases not matched to a gene: 5. Germline V gene lookup returns CDR1 SGHVS and CDR2 FNYEAQ. The CDR3 spans 15 residues. The CDR3 loop is CASSPSDRGNSPLHF. As DNA, the CDR3 is TGTGCCAGCAGCCCCTCGGACAGGGGTAATTCACCCCTCCACTTT.

V usage is TRBV5-1 and J usage is TRBJ2-7; 9 bases are a match to TRBD1. This CDR3 comprises 15 residues. Trimming cost V 0 bases and J 6 bases; bases outside gene matches: 7. CDR1 is SGHRS and CDR2 is YFSETQ in the germline V gene. This CDR3 reads CASSLAGQGSTEQYF. For the CDR3, the DNA is TGCGCCAGCAGCTTGGCGGGACAGGGAAGTACCGAGCAGTACTTC.

This clone has more than one count but fewer than ten. The chain couples TRBV5-1 to TRBJ2-3, with 11 bases matching TRBD2. The CDR3 covers 16 residues. Germline values: CDR1 SGHRS, CDR2 YFSETQ. Germline trimming cut 2 bases from V and 2 bases from J; bases unmatched to any gene: 4. In DNA, the CDR3 is TGCGCCAGCAGCTTAATGACTAGCGGGACCACAGATACGCAGTATTTT. As protein: CASSLMTSGTTDTQYF.

The rearrangement uses TRBV30 and TRBJ2-1; D may be TRBD2 (6 bases). Trimming stripped 8 bases from V and 0 bases from J, with 17 bases between. The CDR3 covers 15 residues. Germline CDR1 is GTSNPN and CDR2 is SVGIG (reference sequence). The CDR3 sequence: CARGGRDSSYNEQFF. The CDR3 nucleotides are TGTGCCCGTGGGGGGAGAGACAGCTCCTACAATGAGCAGTTCTTC.

This clone showed up just a few times. V and J are TRBV5-4 and TRBJ1-2; weak D call: TRBD1 (6 bases). Trimming removed 0 bases from V and 8 bases from J, with 11 bases in between. The CDR3 contains 13 residues. CDR1 SGHNT and CDR2 YYREEE come from the germline V gene (reference sequence). CDR3 in DNA: TGTGCCAGCAGCTTGGCTAGGACAGTCGGCTACACCTTC. The encoded protein is CASSLARTVGYTF.